This T cell receptor beta chain is from a study of T cell repertoires in cytomegalovirus infection. Study-level background: Used in the study were CMV epitopes, some recently identified and HLA-C-restricted, others well-studied and HLA-B-restricted. CMV infection and matching HLA type were both indicated by public TCR beta signatures.

Each CDR3 protein is one row after TCRdb ran MiXCR on the reads. The sample has 650,000 to 900,000 distinct CDR3 sequences, approximately 29% seen once. This clonotype was counted only a few times. Its antigen is not identified. This sequence was found in a human donor in good health (CMV status not recorded). Some clones in this sample may be carry-over from other donors' samples. The material sequenced was cultured CD8+ T cells from PBMCs, taken from culture after CMV antigen stimulation.

In nucleotides, the CDR3 is TGTGCCAGCAGCCTTTACCGGACAGGTTCCGAGAGGGACATTCAGTACTTC. It yields the protein CASSLYRTGSERDIQYF. This chain joins TRBV6-5 and TRBJ2-4, with 7 bases lining up with TRBD1. The junction had 19 bases not matched to a gene; V was cut back by 6 bases and J by 8 bases. CDR3 length equals 17 residues. Germline CDR1 is MNHEY and CDR2 is SVGAGI.